These 17 T cell receptor beta chains were sequenced from one sample in a study of early T cells in non-severe SARS-CoV-2 infection. A single record per CDR3 protein comes from TCRdb applying MiXCR to the 5' RACE reads. In the table there are 45,000 to 50,000 distinct CDR3 sequences, about 6.2% of which are singletons. The sequenced sample was whole blood, obtained at baseline. The receptors derive from an adult who was a healthcare worker with PCR-confirmed SARS-CoV-2 infection or an uninfected control (not recorded which).

This clonotype was seen a few times. The chain recombines TRBV6-2 or TRBV6-3 with TRBJ1-2, with 7 bases fitting TRBD1. This CDR3 has 17 amino acids. Germline V gene sequence: CDR1 MNHEY, CDR2 SVGEGT. V shed 0 bases and J 0 bases; nucleotides not matched to a gene: 7. CDR3 DNA: TGTGCCAGCAGTTACTCAGGGGGCACCACTACTAACTATGGCTACACCTTC. This sequence encodes CASSYSGGTTTNYGYTF.

This clonotype showed up many times. The DNA for the CDR3 is TGTGCCAGTAGTATCCAGCTCACCGGGGAGCTGTTTTTT. Translation gives CASSIQLTGELFF. This chain links TRBV19 with TRBJ2-2; D ambiguous. The CDR3 runs to 13 residues. The V end was cut by 3 bases, the J end by 4 bases, with 6 bases between. From germline, CDR1 is LNHDA and CDR2 SQIVND (reference sequence).

This clonotype was recorded many times. The chain employs TRBV19 and TRBJ2-3; no firm D call. Germline V gene sequence: CDR1 LNHDA, CDR2 SQIVND (reference sequence). V lost 7 bases to trimming and J lost 0 bases, with 11 bases between them. This CDR3 is 14 amino acids long. This CDR3 is CASIGRGSTDTQYF. The CDR3 bases are TGTGCCAGTATCGGCCGAGGTAGCACAGATACGCAGTATTTT.

This clonotype was seen many times. The genes are TRBV6-6 and TRBJ1-1; tentatively, D is TRBD1 (6 bases). The germline CDR1 and CDR2 sequences are MNHNY and SVGAGI (reference sequence). Trimming cost V 6 bases and J 5 bases, with 16 bases left between them. The CDR3 contains 14 residues. CDR3 DNA sequence: TGTGCCAGCAGCTCACTCACAGGGTTGACTGAAGCTTTCTTT. Amino acids: CASSSLTGLTEAFF.

This clonotype occurred a few times. This chain links TRBV7-9 with TRBJ1-4; 7 bases line up with TRBD1. The junction had 9 bases not matched to a gene; V was cut back by 7 bases and J by 7 bases. The CDR3 sequence is 14 residues long. In germline, CDR1 is SEHNR, CDR2 FQNEAQ (reference sequence). CDR3: CASTKTTGPEKLFF. For the CDR3, the DNA is TGTGCCAGCACAAAAACGACAGGGCCTGAAAAACTGTTTTTT. Combining the CDR3 with reference TRBV7-9 and TRBJ1-4 gives the whole variable domain DTGVSQNPRHKITKRGQNVTFRCDPISEHNRLYWYRQTLGQGPEFLTYFQNEAQLEKSRLLSDRFSAERPKGSFSTLEIQRTEQGDSAMYLCASTKTTGPEKLFFGSGTQLSVL.

The rearrangement uses TRBV27 and TRBJ2-7, with 11 bases matching TRBD1. CDR3 size: 14 residues. Germline loops: CDR1 MNHEY, CDR2 SMNVEV (reference sequence). Trimming took 4 bases from V and 5 from J; bases not matched to a gene: 4. The CDR3 reads CASSSWTGGDEQYF. The CDR3 coding sequence is TGTGCCAGCAGTTCCTGGACAGGGGGCGACGAGCAGTACTTC.

V usage is TRBV6-4 and J usage is TRBJ2-1; 9 bases map to TRBD2. The CDR3 consists of 15 residues. The germline gives CDR1 MRHNA, CDR2 SNTAGT. The V and J ends lost 2 bases and 10 bases, in that order; junction bases with no gene match: 9. In nucleotides, the CDR3 is TGTGCCAGCAGTGACAGGGCGGGAGGGCCCTGGGAGCAGTTCTTC. Translating it yields CASSDRAGGPWEQFF.

The rearrangement joins TRBV11-2 to TRBJ1-4; TRBD1 is a possible D gene (6 bases). The V gene lost 5 bases and the J gene lost 5 bases, with 12 bases spanning the gap. CDR3 length: 14 amino acids. Germline CDR1 is SGHAT and CDR2 is FQNNGV. The CDR3 DNA reads TGTGCCAGCAGCCGAGACAGGATCAATGAAAAACTGTTTTTT. It yields the protein CASSRDRINEKLFF.

Ten or more counts support this clonotype. CDR3 nucleotides: TGTGCCAGTGCTAGCGGGGCTAACAATGAGCAGTTCTTC. This translates into CASASGANNEQFF. This chain connects TRBV6-6 to TRBJ2-1; 9 bases fit TRBD2. From germline, CDR1 is MNHNY and CDR2 SVGAGI (reference sequence). V shed 9 bases and J 5 bases; nucleotides not matched to a gene: 5. The CDR3 sequence is 13 residues long.

This clonotype has at least ten counts. This chain uses TRBV28 with TRBJ2-3; possibly TRBD1 for D (6 bases). CDR3 length equals 15 residues. Germline CDR1 MDHEN, CDR2 SYDVKM. V lost 3 bases to trimming and J lost 2 bases, with 12 bases between them. The chain's CDR3 is CASSFTQGTTDTQYF. The CDR3 DNA reads TGTGCCAGCAGTTTCACGCAGGGGACCACAGATACGCAGTATTTT.

The table lists this clonotype with many counts. V is TRBV24-1 and J is TRBJ2-1; the match to TRBD2 covers 9 bases. This CDR3 has 15 amino acids. CDR1 and CDR2 (germline): KGHDR, SFDVKD. The V segment lost 3 bases and the J segment 3 bases; nucleotides outside the gene matches: 2. The CDR3 is CATSDLAGNYNEQFF. As DNA, the CDR3 is TGTGCCACCAGTGATCTAGCGGGGAACTACAATGAGCAGTTCTTC.

V is TRBV3-1 and J is TRBJ1-6, with D unclear. CDR1 is LGHDT and CDR2 is YNNKEL in the germline V gene (reference sequence). The germline V and J ends were trimmed by 1 base and 13 bases, with 14 bases remaining between them. This CDR3 is 14 amino acids long. The CDR3 sequence is CASSQVGTGRPLHF. The CDR3 DNA follows: TGTGCCAGCAGCCAAGTAGGTACCGGACGGCCCCTCCACTTT.

At least ten counts were recorded for this clonotype. The rearrangement links TRBV9 to TRBJ2-3, with D tentatively TRBD2 (5 bases). Germline values: CDR1 SGDLS, CDR2 YYNGEE. The CDR3 is made up of 17 amino acids. The ends were cut back, 4 bases at V and 1 base at J, with 19 bases in the middle. CDR3 in DNA: TGTGCCAGCAGCCCCTCTAGCCCGGGGTCTGGCACAGATACGCAGTATTTT. This sequence encodes CASSPSSPGSGTDTQYF.

This clonotype was observed a handful of times. This chain links TRBV7-2 with TRBJ2-7, with TRBD2 matching 8 bases. The CDR3 is made up of 15 amino acids. CDR1 and CDR2 from the germline V gene are SGHTA and FQGNSA. V was clipped by 4 bases and J by 2 bases; unmatched bases: 7. DNA for the CDR3: TGTGCCAGCAGCTCAGCTAGCGGGCGGCCCTACGAGCAGTACTTC. This sequence encodes CASSSASGRPYEQYF.

There are a few counts of this clonotype. The chain uses TRBV20-1 and TRBJ2-3; the D is unclear. Germline CDR1 is DFQATT and CDR2 is SNEGSKA (reference sequence). The CDR3 has 14 residues. The ends were cut back, 5 bases at V and 1 base at J, with 13 bases in the middle. CDR3 sequence: CSAQVLKGTDTQYF. The CDR3 coding sequence is TGCAGTGCTCAAGTCCTAAAAGGCACAGATACGCAGTATTTT.

The J gene is TRBJ1-5, the V gene TRBV19, with a possible D match to TRBD1 (5 bases). V was pared by 5 bases and J by 5 bases, with 16 bases between. CDR1 and CDR2 (germline): LNHDA, SQIVND (reference sequence). This CDR3 spans 15 amino acids. DNA of the CDR3: TGTGCCAGTAGTTCCGCGGGGACGGGAGATCAGCCCCAGCATTTT. Protein product: CASSSAGTGDQPQHF.

This clonotype was seen at least ten times. The chain is built from TRBV12-3 or TRBV12-4 and TRBJ1-5; the match to TRBD1 covers 9 bases. This CDR3 region has 17 residues. Trimming took 3 bases from V and 5 from J; bases not matched to a gene: 11. DNA of the CDR3: TGTGCCAGCAGTTTGGAAGTCTGGACAGGGGTGGATCAGCCCCAGCATTTT. Translation: CASSLEVWTGVDQPQHF.